The present TCR beta chain was sequenced within a study of response to subunit inactivated influenza vaccine listed by TCRdb under 2018. Study-level background: To follow how T cells responded to a trivalent subunit inactivated influenza vaccine, the researchers relied on deep quantitative profiling of the T cell receptor repertoire. The full study reports these points: According to the authors, only a limited number of new T cells may be recruited by each seasonal influenza vaccination.

To note about this clonotype: Its antigen remains undetermined. No quality values exist for individual bases; no much larger clone is one base distant.

Trimming at the junction amounts to 1 base on V and 3 bases on J, and the germline ends lie 4 bases apart. Inclusive of the bounding cysteine and phenylalanine, the CDR3 is 12 residues long. Only the CDR3 DNA is retained, 36 bases long and in frame from the first base. In the germline V gene, CDR1 corresponds to SGHDN and CDR2 to FVKESK. Libraries were made using RT-PCR. The instrument given in TCRdb is Illumina HiSeq 2500. TCRdb reworked the public reads: Q25 trimming with fastp, MiXCR clone assembly, productive beta chains retained. Records with the same CDR3 protein are collapsed into one entry carrying the most frequent genes and DNA. This sample lists 150,000 to 200,000 distinct CDR3 sequences; about an eighth were detected once. The ten most abundant clones make up over 25% of the sample. This sample also appeared in a second study, on T cells expressing NK-cell markers. Reported in the second study: TCR beta cDNA libraries were prepared using 5'RACE template switching, which introduced a universal primer site and unique molecular identifiers. TCR beta-chain repertoires were profiled in sorted CD3+CD56+NKG2C+, CD3+CD56+NKG2C- and CD3+CD56-NKG2C+ T-cell subsets from roughly eight donors. Among the eight sequenced donors, seven were HCMV-seropositive and one was HCMV-seronegative. To restrict sorting to alphabetaTCR-expressing T cells, an anti-gammadeltaTCR antibody was added in several experiments. In a handful of donors, the dominant CD3+CD56+NKG2C+ clonotypes ranked among the top 10 CD8+ clonotypes, making up roughly 1.0-8% of CD8+ T cells. Those dominant clonotypes were again the most abundant among CD3+CD56-NKG2C+ cells in a handful of donors, at about 25-65%. Whether the expanded NKG2C-expressing T cell clones were specific for HCMV antigens remained unclear. The study sequenced eight donors, all healthy volunteers chosen at random: three men and five women. A commercial ELISA kit detecting HCMV-specific IgG in serum was used to determine HCMV serostatus. Peripheral blood mononuclear cells were isolated from blood by Ficoll density gradient centrifugation. CD4+ and CD8+ T cells were isolated from PBMC by magnetic immunoseparation with Miltenyi isolation kits. cDNA synthesis was primed from the TCR beta constant segment and was followed by two successive PCR amplification steps. Sequencing of the libraries produced 2 x 150 bp reads on Illumina HiSeq 2000/2500, MiSeq or NextSeq. Reads were demultiplexed and grouped by UMI with MIGEC, and clonotypes were assembled and quantified with MiTCR. To exclude erroneous sequences, any TCR cDNA sequence not supported by at least two reads was discarded. Downstream repertoire analysis used the tcR package, and clonotypes were matched across fractions by CDR3 nucleotide sequence plus V segment. VDJmatch was used to annotate antigen specificity against VDJdb, with one amino acid substitution allowed in CDR3.

The source material was CD8+ T cells sorted from PBMCs, sampled 12 days after vaccination. This receptor was taken from a man over 45 who received an inactivated influenza vaccine. Donor details come from another sample of the same person, matched by shared clones. The V gene is TRBV14 and the J gene is TRBJ2-7; no D segment can be confidently identified. CDR3 loop: CASSQGLYEQYF. The nucleotides read TGTGCCAGCAGCCAAGGGCTCTACGAGCAGTACTTC. When the CDR3 is completed using the reference TRBV14 and TRBJ2-7 genes on either side, the full variable domain is EAGVTQFPSHSVIEKGQTVTLRCDPISGHDNLYWYRRVMGKEIKFLLHFVKESKQDESGMPNNRFLAERTGGTYSTLKVQPAELEDSGVYFCASSQGLYEQYFGPGTRLTVT.